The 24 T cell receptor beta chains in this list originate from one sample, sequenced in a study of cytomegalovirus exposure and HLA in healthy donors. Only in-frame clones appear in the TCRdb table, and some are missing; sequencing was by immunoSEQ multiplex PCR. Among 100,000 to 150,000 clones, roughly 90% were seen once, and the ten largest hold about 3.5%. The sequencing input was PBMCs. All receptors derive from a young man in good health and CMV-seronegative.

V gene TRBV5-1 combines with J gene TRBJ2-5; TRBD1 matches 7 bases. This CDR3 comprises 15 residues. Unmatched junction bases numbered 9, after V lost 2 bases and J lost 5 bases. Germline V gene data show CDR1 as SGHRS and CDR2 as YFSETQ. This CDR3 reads CASSLEYRGRETQYF. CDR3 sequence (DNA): TGCGCCAGCAGCTTAGAATACAGGGGACGGGAGACCCAGTACTTC.

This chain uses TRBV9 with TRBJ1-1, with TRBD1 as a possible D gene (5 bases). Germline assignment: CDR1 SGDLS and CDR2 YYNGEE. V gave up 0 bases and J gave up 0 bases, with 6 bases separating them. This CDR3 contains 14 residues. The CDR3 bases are TGTGCCAGCAGCGTAGGACAGATGAACACTGAAGCTTTCTTT. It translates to CASSVGQMNTEAFF.

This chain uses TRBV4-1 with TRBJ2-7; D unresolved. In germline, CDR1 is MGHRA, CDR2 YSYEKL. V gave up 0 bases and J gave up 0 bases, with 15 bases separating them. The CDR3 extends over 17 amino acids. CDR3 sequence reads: CASSQDPHSPSSYEQYF. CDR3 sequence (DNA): TGCGCCAGCAGCCAAGATCCCCACAGTCCGAGCTCCTACGAGCAGTACTTC.

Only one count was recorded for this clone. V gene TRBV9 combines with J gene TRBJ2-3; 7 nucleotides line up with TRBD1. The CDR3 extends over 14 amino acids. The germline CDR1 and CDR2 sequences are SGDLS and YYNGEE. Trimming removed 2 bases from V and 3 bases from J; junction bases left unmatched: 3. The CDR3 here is CASSVGRGTDTQYF. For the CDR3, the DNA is TGTGCCAGCAGCGTGGGCAGGGGGACAGATACGCAGTATTTT.

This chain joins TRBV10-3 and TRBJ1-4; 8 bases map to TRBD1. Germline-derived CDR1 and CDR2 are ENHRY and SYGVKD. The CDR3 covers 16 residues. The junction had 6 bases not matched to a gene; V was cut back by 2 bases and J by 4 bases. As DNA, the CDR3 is TGTGCCATCAGTGAGACCCTGACAGGGGATAATGAAAAACTGTTTTTT. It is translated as CAISETLTGDNEKLFF.

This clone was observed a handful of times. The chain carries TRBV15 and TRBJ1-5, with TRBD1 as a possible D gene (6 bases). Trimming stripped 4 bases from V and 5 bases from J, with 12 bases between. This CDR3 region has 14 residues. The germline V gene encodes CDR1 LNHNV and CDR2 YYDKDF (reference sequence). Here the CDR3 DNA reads TGTGCCACCAGCAAACAGGGAAGGGATCAGCCCCAGCATTTT. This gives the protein CATSKQGRDQPQHF.

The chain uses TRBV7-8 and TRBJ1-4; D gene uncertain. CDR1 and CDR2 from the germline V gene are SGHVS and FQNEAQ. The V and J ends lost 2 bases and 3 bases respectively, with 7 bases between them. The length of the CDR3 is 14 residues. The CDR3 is CASSLFSSNEKLFF. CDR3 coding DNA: TGTGCCAGCAGCTTATTTAGCTCTAATGAAAAACTGTTTTTT.

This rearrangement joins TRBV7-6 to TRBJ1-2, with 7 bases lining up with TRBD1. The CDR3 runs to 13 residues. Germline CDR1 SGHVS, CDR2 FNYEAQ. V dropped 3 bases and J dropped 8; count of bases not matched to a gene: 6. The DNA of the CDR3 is TGTGCCAGCAGCTTGGGTAGAGGGGGCGGCTACACCTTC. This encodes CASSLGRGGGYTF.

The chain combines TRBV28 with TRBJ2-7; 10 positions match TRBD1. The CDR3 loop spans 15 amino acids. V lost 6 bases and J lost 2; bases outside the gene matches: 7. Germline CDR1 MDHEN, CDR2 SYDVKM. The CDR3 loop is CASSYPGTGAYEQYF. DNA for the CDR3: TGTGCCAGCAGCTATCCCGGGACAGGGGCCTACGAGCAGTACTTC.

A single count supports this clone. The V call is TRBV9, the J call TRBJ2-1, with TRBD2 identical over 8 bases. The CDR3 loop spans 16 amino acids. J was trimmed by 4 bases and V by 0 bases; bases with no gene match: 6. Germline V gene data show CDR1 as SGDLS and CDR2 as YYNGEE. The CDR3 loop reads CASSVGSGGFYNEQFF. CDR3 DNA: TGTGCCAGCAGCGTAGGAAGCGGGGGCTTTTACAATGAGCAGTTCTTC.

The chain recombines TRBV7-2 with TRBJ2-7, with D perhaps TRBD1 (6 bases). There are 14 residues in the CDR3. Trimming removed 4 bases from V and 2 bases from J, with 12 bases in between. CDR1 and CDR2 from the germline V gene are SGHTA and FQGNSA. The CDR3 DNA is TGTGCCAGCAGCTCTGACAGGCCCGCCTACGAGCAGTACTTC. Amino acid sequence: CASSSDRPAYEQYF.

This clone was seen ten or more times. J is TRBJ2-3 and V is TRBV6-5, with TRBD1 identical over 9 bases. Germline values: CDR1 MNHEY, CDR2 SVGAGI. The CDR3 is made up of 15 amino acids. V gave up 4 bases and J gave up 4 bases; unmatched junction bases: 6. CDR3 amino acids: CASSSYRGRADTQYF. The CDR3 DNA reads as TGTGCCAGCAGTTCGTACAGGGGGCGGGCAGATACGCAGTATTTT.

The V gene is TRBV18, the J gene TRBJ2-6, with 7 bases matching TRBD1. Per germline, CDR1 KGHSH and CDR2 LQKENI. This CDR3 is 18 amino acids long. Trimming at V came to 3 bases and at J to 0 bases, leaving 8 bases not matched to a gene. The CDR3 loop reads CASSPRQGVLSGANVLTF. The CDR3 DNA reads TGTGCCAGCTCACCTAGGCAGGGGGTGCTCTCTGGGGCCAACGTCCTGACTTTC.

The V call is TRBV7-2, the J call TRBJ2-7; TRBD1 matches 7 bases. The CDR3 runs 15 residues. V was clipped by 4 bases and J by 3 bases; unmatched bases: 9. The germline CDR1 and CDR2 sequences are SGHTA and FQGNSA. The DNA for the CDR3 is TGTGCCAGCAGCTACGAAGGGGGCGCGGGCTACGAGCAGTACTTC. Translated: CASSYEGGAGYEQYF.

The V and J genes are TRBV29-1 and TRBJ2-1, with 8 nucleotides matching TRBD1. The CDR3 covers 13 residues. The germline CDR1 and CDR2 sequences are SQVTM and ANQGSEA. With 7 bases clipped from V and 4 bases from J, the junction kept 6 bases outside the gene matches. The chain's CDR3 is CSGEDRDYNEQFF. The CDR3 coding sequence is TGCAGCGGGGAGGACAGGGATTACAATGAGCAGTTCTTC.

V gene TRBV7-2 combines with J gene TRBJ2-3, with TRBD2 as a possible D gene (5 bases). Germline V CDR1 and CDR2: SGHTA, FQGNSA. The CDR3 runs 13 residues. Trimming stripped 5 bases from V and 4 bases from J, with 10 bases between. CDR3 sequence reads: CASSPRVADTQYF. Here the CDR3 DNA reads TGTGCCAGCAGCCCGCGGGTGGCAGATACGCAGTATTTT.

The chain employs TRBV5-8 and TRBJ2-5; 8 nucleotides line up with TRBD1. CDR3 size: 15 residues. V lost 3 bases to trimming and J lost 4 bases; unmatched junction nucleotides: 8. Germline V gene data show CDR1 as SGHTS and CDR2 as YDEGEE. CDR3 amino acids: CASSSGTGAPETQYF. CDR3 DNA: TGTGCCAGCAGCTCCGGGACAGGAGCGCCAGAGACCCAGTACTTC.

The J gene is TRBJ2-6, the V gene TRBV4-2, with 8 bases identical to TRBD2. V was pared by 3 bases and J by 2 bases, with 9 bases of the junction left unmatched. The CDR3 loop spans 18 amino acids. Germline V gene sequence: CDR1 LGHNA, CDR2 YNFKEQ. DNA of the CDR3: TGTGCCAGCAGCCAGAGGGAGCGGGGGACCACTGGGGCCAACGTCCTGACTTTC. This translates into CASSQRERGTTGANVLTF.

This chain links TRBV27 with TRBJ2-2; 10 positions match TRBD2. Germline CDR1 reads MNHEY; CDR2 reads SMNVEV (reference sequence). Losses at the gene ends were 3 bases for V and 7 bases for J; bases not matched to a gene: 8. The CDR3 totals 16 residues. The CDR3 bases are TGTGCCAGCAGTTTCCGAGCGGGGGGGCCCGTCGGGGAGCTGTTTTTT. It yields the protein CASSFRAGGPVGELFF.

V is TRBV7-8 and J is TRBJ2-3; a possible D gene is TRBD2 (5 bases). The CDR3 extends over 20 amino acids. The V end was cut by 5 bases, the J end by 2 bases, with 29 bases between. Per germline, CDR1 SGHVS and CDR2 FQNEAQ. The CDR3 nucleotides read TGTGCCAGCAGCCCGTGGTCGGTCAAGGCCCGCATCGGGGACACAGATACGCAGTATTTT. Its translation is CASSPWSVKARIGDTDTQYF.

Here the CDR3 DNA reads TGTGCCACCAGCAGAGATCTAAACTACAAGACCCAGTACTTC. This encodes CATSRDLNYKTQYF. The chain joins TRBV15 to TRBJ2-5; D not resolved. The CDR3 has 14 amino acids. CDR1 and CDR2 from the germline V gene are LNHNV and YYDKDF (reference sequence). V shed 0 bases and J shed 6 bases, with 11 bases lying between them.

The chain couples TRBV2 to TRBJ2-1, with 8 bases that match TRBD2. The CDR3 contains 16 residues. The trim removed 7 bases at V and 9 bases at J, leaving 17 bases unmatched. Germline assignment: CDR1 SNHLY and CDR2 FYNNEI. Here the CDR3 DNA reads TGTGCCAGCAATCTTGATAGTAGCGGGGACCTACTTGAGCAGTTCTTC. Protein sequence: CASNLDSSGDLLEQFF. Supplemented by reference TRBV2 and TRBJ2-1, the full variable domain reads EPEVTQTPSHQVTQMGQEVILRCVPISNHLYFYWYRQILGQKVEFLVSFYNNEISEKSEIFDDQFSVERPDGSNFTLKIRSTKLEDSAMYFCASNLDSSGDLLEQFFGPGTRLTVL.

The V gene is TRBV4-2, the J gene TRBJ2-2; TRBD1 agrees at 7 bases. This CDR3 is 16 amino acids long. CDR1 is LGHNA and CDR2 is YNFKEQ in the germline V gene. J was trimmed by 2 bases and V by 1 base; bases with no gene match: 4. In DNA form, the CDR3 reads TGTGCCAGCAGCCAAGGACAGGGAAAAAACACCGGGGAGCTGTTTTTT. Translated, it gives CASSQGQGKNTGELFF.

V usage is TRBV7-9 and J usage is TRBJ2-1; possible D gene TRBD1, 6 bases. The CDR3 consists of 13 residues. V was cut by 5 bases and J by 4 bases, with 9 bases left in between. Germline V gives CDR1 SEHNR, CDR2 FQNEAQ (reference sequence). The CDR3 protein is CASSRQEYNEQFF. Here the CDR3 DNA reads TGTGCCAGCAGCCGACAGGAGTACAATGAGCAGTTCTTC.